The rows below give T cell receptor beta chains drawn from one sample of a study of blood T cell repertoires in COVID-19. Sequencing used immunoSEQ multiplex PCR; TCRdb keeps in-frame clones, though not all of them. The profile shows 370,000 or so clones, around 87% of them singletons. The sample taken for sequencing was PBMCs or T cells enriched from blood (not recorded which). These receptors originate from a man younger than 45 who had recovered from COVID-19. The CDR3 runs from the conserved cysteine through the conserved F or W. Fields, in order: J gene, V gene, clone size, D gene, CDR3 DNA, CDR3 protein. The D gene is left open where the match is weak. Where a row states a size, it is once, few, many or the class of an expanded clone; other rows omit it.

j_gene: TRBJ2-1; v_gene: TRBV11-3; abundance: NA; d_gene: TRBD1; CDR3nt: TGTGCCAGCAGCTTGGACAGGTTAAGTAATGAGCAGTTCTTC; CDR3aa: CASSLDRLSNEQFF
j_gene: TRBJ2-7; v_gene: TRBV4-1; abundance: NA; d_gene: TRBD2; CDR3nt: TGCGCCAGCAGCCAAGGGGGGGGCTCCTACGAGCAGTACTTC; CDR3aa: CASSQGGGSYEQYF
j_gene: TRBJ2-2; v_gene: TRBV3-1/TRBV3-2; abundance: NA; d_gene: NA; CDR3nt: TGTGCCAGCAGCCCTTTACGGGGAAGCACCGGGGAGCTGTTTTTT; CDR3aa: CASSPLRGSTGELFF
j_gene: TRBJ1-5; v_gene: TRBV5-1; abundance: NA; d_gene: TRBD1; CDR3nt: TGCGCCAGCAGCTCCGGACAGGGGAGCAATCAGCCCCAGCATTTT; CDR3aa: CASSSGQGSNQPQHF
j_gene: TRBJ2-3; v_gene: TRBV7-7; abundance: NA; d_gene: NA; CDR3nt: TGTGCTAGCAGCTTAGCCGAGACAGATACGCAGTATTTT; CDR3aa: CASSLAETDTQYF
j_gene: TRBJ1-2; v_gene: TRBV29-1; abundance: once; d_gene: NA; CDR3nt: TGCAGCGTTGATCACCGGGACACCGCCGATGGCTACACCTTC; CDR3aa: CSVDHRDTADGYTF
j_gene: TRBJ2-7; v_gene: TRBV9; abundance: NA; d_gene: TRBD1; CDR3nt: TGTGCCAGCAGCGTCTCCCCCGCGGGGACAGGGGGCGAGCAGTACTTC; CDR3aa: CASSVSPAGTGGEQYF
j_gene: TRBJ2-5; v_gene: TRBV5-1; abundance: NA; d_gene: TRBD2; CDR3nt: TGCGCCAGCAGCTTGGGGGCTAGCGGGGGGCAAGAGACCCAGTACTTC; CDR3aa: CASSLGASGGQETQYF
j_gene: TRBJ2-6; v_gene: TRBV7-9; abundance: NA; d_gene: TRBD1; CDR3nt: TGTGCCAGCAGGCCCGTGGGACAGGAACCGTCTGGGGCCAACGTCCTGACTTTC; CDR3aa: CASRPVGQEPSGANVLTF
j_gene: TRBJ1-3; v_gene: TRBV18; abundance: NA; d_gene: NA; CDR3nt: TGTGCCAGCTCACCACCGCTGCGGGGGAGCTCTGGAAACACCATATATTTT; CDR3aa: CASSPPLRGSSGNTIYF
j_gene: TRBJ1-2; v_gene: TRBV27; abundance: once; d_gene: TRBD1; CDR3nt: TGTGCCAGCACCCCCGGAGGGGGCCGAGGCTACACCTTC; CDR3aa: CASTPGGGRGYTF
j_gene: TRBJ2-2; v_gene: TRBV19; abundance: NA; d_gene: NA; CDR3nt: TGTGCCAGTGGGCTCCCCCGACTCCAGGGTACCGGGGAGCTGTTTTTT; CDR3aa: CASGLPRLQGTGELFF
j_gene: TRBJ2-7; v_gene: TRBV14; abundance: NA; d_gene: TRBD1; CDR3nt: TGTGCCAGCAGCTTCCAGGGGGCCGAGCAGTACTTC; CDR3aa: CASSFQGAEQYF
j_gene: TRBJ1-2; v_gene: TRBV29-1; abundance: NA; d_gene: TRBD1; CDR3nt: TGCAGCGTTGGGCCTCAGGGGGCGCAGGGCTATGGCTACACCTTC; CDR3aa: CSVGPQGAQGYGYTF
j_gene: TRBJ2-1; v_gene: TRBV3-1/TRBV3-2; abundance: NA; d_gene: TRBD2; CDR3nt: TGTGCCAGCACCACGGGGGGGGGCCGCTACAATGAGCAGTTCTTC; CDR3aa: CASTTGGGRYNEQFF
j_gene: TRBJ1-4; v_gene: TRBV6-5; abundance: once; d_gene: NA; CDR3nt: TGTGCCAGCCACTTTGGGGCGGGGAATGAAAAACTGTTTTTT; CDR3aa: CASHFGAGNEKLFF
j_gene: TRBJ1-2; v_gene: TRBV7-9; abundance: NA; d_gene: NA; CDR3nt: TGTGCCAGCAGCTTAAGAGGCCAGACCTTCTATGGCTACACCTTC; CDR3aa: CASSLRGQTFYGYTF
j_gene: TRBJ1-5; v_gene: TRBV5-1; abundance: few; d_gene: NA; CDR3nt: TGCGCCAGCAGCTTAGGCGGACAGAATAATCAGCCCCAGCATTTT; CDR3aa: CASSLGGQNNQPQHF
j_gene: TRBJ1-6; v_gene: TRBV7-9; abundance: once; d_gene: NA; CDR3nt: TGTGCCAGCAGCTTATGGGGCGGGAGCTCCTATAATTCACCCCTCCACTTT; CDR3aa: CASSLWGGSSYNSPLHF
j_gene: TRBJ1-6; v_gene: TRBV30; abundance: few; d_gene: NA; CDR3nt: TGTGCCGGGGACATATCCTATAATTCACCCCTCCACTTT; CDR3aa: CAGDISYNSPLHF
j_gene: TRBJ2-5; v_gene: TRBV11-2; abundance: NA; d_gene: NA; CDR3nt: TGTGCCAGCAGCTTGGGGGGACAGCAAGAGACCCAGTACTTC; CDR3aa: CASSLGGQQETQYF
j_gene: TRBJ1-1; v_gene: TRBV27; abundance: NA; d_gene: NA; CDR3nt: TGTGCCAGCAGTTTAAGGGGGAACACTGAAGCTTTCTTT; CDR3aa: CASSLRGNTEAFF
j_gene: TRBJ2-7; v_gene: TRBV27; abundance: NA; d_gene: TRBD1; CDR3nt: TGTGCCACCTCAGGACAGGGGGCCTCCTACGAGCAGTACTTC; CDR3aa: CATSGQGASYEQYF
j_gene: TRBJ2-7; v_gene: TRBV7-9; abundance: NA; d_gene: NA; CDR3nt: TGTGCCAGCAGCTCCGGAGACAGTCGGCGCGACGAGCAGTACTTC; CDR3aa: CASSSGDSRRDEQYF
j_gene: TRBJ1-1; v_gene: TRBV30; abundance: NA; d_gene: NA; CDR3nt: TGTGCCTGGAGCTCCAACCGGGCTTTCTTT; CDR3aa: CAWSSNRAFF
j_gene: TRBJ1-1; v_gene: TRBV7-9; abundance: few; d_gene: NA; CDR3nt: TGTGCCAGCAGCGCGCAGTGGACCGACTATGAAGCTTTCTTT; CDR3aa: CASSAQWTDYEAFF
j_gene: TRBJ1-2; v_gene: TRBV13; abundance: NA; d_gene: NA; CDR3nt: TGTGCCAGCAGCCAGGGGTCCTTCTATGGCTACACCTTC; CDR3aa: CASSQGSFYGYTF
j_gene: TRBJ2-2; v_gene: TRBV30; abundance: NA; d_gene: TRBD2; CDR3nt: TGTGCCTGGAGTGAAGCGGGGGGGCATATCGGGGAGCTGTTTTTT; CDR3aa: CAWSEAGGHIGELFF
j_gene: TRBJ2-2; v_gene: TRBV18; abundance: NA; d_gene: TRBD1; CDR3nt: TGTGCCAGCTCACCACCGTCGTGGAGGGGACAGGGACGGGGCACCGGGGAGCTGTTTTTT; CDR3aa: CASSPPSWRGQGRGTGELFF
j_gene: TRBJ1-5; v_gene: TRBV19; abundance: NA; d_gene: NA; CDR3nt: TGTGCCAGTAGTATAGGCGGGTTTCGGAGCAATCAGCCCCAGCATTTT; CDR3aa: CASSIGGFRSNQPQHF
j_gene: TRBJ2-1; v_gene: TRBV7-2; abundance: NA; d_gene: NA; CDR3nt: TGTGCCAGCAGCTTGTCCCTCAATGAGCAGTTCTTC; CDR3aa: CASSLSLNEQFF
j_gene: TRBJ2-5; v_gene: TRBV3-1/TRBV3-2; abundance: NA; d_gene: NA; CDR3nt: TGTGCCAGCAGCCACTTTGCACTAGAGACCCAGTACTTC; CDR3aa: CASSHFALETQYF
j_gene: TRBJ2-7; v_gene: TRBV20-1; abundance: NA; d_gene: NA; CDR3nt: TGCAGTGCTACCCGACAGGTTGAGCAGTACTTC; CDR3aa: CSATRQVEQYF
j_gene: TRBJ1-1; v_gene: TRBV29-1; abundance: NA; d_gene: NA; CDR3nt: TGCAGCGGCCGGGACATTGCGGGCACTGAAGCTTTCTTT; CDR3aa: CSGRDIAGTEAFF
j_gene: TRBJ2-1; v_gene: TRBV19; abundance: NA; d_gene: TRBD1; CDR3nt: TGTGCCAGTAGTGGCTCCGGGACAGGGAACTACAATGAGCAGTTCTTC; CDR3aa: CASSGSGTGNYNEQFF
j_gene: TRBJ2-7; v_gene: TRBV11-2; abundance: NA; d_gene: NA; CDR3nt: TGTGCCAGCAGTAGGAGCGCTATATACGAGCAGTACTTC; CDR3aa: CASSRSAIYEQYF
j_gene: TRBJ2-7; v_gene: TRBV9; abundance: NA; d_gene: TRBD1; CDR3nt: TGTGCCAGCAGCCTCCAGGGGACAGGGGGCCGCGAGCAGTACTTC; CDR3aa: CASSLQGTGGREQYF
j_gene: TRBJ2-1; v_gene: TRBV18; abundance: NA; d_gene: TRBD2; CDR3nt: TGTGCCAGCTCACCACCTAGCGGGGGGGCAAATGAGCAGTTCTTC; CDR3aa: CASSPPSGGANEQFF
j_gene: TRBJ1-5; v_gene: TRBV19; abundance: NA; d_gene: TRBD1; CDR3nt: TGTGCCAGTAATCCGGGACAGGAGTATCAGCCCCAGCATTTT; CDR3aa: CASNPGQEYQPQHF
j_gene: TRBJ2-7; v_gene: TRBV10-3; abundance: NA; d_gene: TRBD1; CDR3nt: TGTGCCATCAGTGACCCGACAGGGCTCTACGAGCAGTACTTC; CDR3aa: CAISDPTGLYEQYF
j_gene: TRBJ2-3; v_gene: TRBV7-2; abundance: NA; d_gene: TRBD1; CDR3nt: TGTGCCAGCAACCCCCAGGGGGCGTCAGATACGCAGTATTTT; CDR3aa: CASNPQGASDTQYF
j_gene: TRBJ1-1; v_gene: TRBV27; abundance: NA; d_gene: TRBD1; CDR3nt: TGTGCCAGCAGTGTAGCCAACAGGGGGTTCGAGGCTTTCTTT; CDR3aa: CASSVANRGFEAFF
j_gene: TRBJ2-5; v_gene: TRBV6-6; abundance: few; d_gene: NA; CDR3nt: TGTGCCAGCAGTTACGGGCTAGCATCGGAGACCCAGTACTTC; CDR3aa: CASSYGLASETQYF
j_gene: TRBJ1-5; v_gene: TRBV7-2; abundance: NA; d_gene: TRBD1; CDR3nt: TGTGCCAGCAGCTGGGGACAGGGGTCGAGATATAGCAATCAGCCCCAGCATTTT; CDR3aa: CASSWGQGSRYSNQPQHF
j_gene: TRBJ2-1; v_gene: TRBV10-2; abundance: NA; d_gene: NA; CDR3nt: TGCGCCAGCAGTGAATACACCGGGGAGCAGTTCTTC; CDR3aa: CASSEYTGEQFF
j_gene: TRBJ1-6; v_gene: TRBV19; abundance: NA; d_gene: NA; CDR3nt: TGTGCCAGCCAGGCTTCTTATAATTCACCCCTCCACTTT; CDR3aa: CASQASYNSPLHF
j_gene: TRBJ1-4; v_gene: TRBV7-9; abundance: few; d_gene: TRBD1; CDR3nt: TGTGCCAGCAGCTTAGCGCCCGGACAGGGGAACGAAAAACTGTTTTTT; CDR3aa: CASSLAPGQGNEKLFF
j_gene: TRBJ1-3; v_gene: TRBV5-4; abundance: NA; d_gene: NA; CDR3nt: TGTGCCAGCAGCTTTGGAGGGAACCCTTTCTCTGGAAACACCATATATTTT; CDR3aa: CASSFGGNPFSGNTIYF
j_gene: TRBJ2-2; v_gene: TRBV7-8; abundance: NA; d_gene: NA; CDR3nt: TGTGCCAGCAGGCCCGGTCGCAGCGCGAACACCGGGGAGCTGTTTTTT; CDR3aa: CASRPGRSANTGELFF
j_gene: TRBJ1-5; v_gene: TRBV7-6; abundance: NA; d_gene: NA; CDR3nt: TGTGCCAGCAGCTTAGCCAGATATCAGCCCCAGCATTTT; CDR3aa: CASSLARYQPQHF
j_gene: TRBJ1-5; v_gene: TRBV5-4; abundance: NA; d_gene: NA; CDR3nt: TGTGCCAGCAGCTCGAAAACCCGGGGGGGCAATCAGCCCCAGCATTTT; CDR3aa: CASSSKTRGGNQPQHF
j_gene: TRBJ1-1; v_gene: TRBV6-4; abundance: NA; d_gene: TRBD1; CDR3nt: TGTGCCAGCAGACAACAGGGGGGACGGTCAAACACTGAAGCTTTCTTT; CDR3aa: CASRQQGGRSNTEAFF
j_gene: TRBJ1-2; v_gene: TRBV27; abundance: NA; d_gene: NA; CDR3nt: TGTGCCAGCAGTTTAAACAGATTCTATGGCTACACCTTC; CDR3aa: CASSLNRFYGYTF